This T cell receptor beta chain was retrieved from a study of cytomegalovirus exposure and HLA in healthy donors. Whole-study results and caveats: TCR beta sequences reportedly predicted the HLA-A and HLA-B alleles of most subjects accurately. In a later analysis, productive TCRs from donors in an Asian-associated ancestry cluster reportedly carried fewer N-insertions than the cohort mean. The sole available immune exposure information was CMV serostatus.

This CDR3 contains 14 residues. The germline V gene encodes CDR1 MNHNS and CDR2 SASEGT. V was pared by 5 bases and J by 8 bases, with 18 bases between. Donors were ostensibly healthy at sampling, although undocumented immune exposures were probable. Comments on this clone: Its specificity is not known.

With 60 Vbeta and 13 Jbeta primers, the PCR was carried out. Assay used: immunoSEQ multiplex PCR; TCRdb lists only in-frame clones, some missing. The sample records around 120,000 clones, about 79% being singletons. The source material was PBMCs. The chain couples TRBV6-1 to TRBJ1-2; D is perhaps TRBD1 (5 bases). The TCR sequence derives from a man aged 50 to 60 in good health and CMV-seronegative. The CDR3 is CASSPGQTTIGYTF. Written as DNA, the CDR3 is TGTGCCAGCAGTCCAGGGCAGACCACTATCGGCTACACCTTC.